The 26 T cell receptor beta chains given below trace back to one sample, sequenced in a study of cytomegalovirus exposure and HLA in healthy donors. PCR involved 60 Vbeta and 13 Jbeta primers. Only in-frame clones appear in the TCRdb table, and some are missing; sequencing was by immunoSEQ multiplex PCR. This sample has about 170,000 clones, with roughly 80% found just once. The material sequenced was PBMCs. Receptor source: a female donor in good health and CMV-seronegative.

This clone has just one count. The V call is TRBV14, the J call TRBJ2-1, with 11 nucleotides matching TRBD2. Losses at the gene ends were 0 bases for V and 8 bases for J; bases not matched to a gene: 12. In germline, CDR1 is SGHDN, CDR2 FVKESK. The CDR3 runs 18 residues. DNA of the CDR3: TGTGCCAGCAGCCAAGATATAATAGCGGGAGGGGGAAGCGATGAGCAGTTCTTC. Protein product: CASSQDIIAGGGSDEQFF.

The chain is built from TRBV10-2 and TRBJ2-3; 8 bases fit TRBD2. Germline CDR1 WSHSY, CDR2 SAAADI. CDR3 length equals 19 residues. V gave up 1 base and J gave up 0 bases; unmatched junction bases: 12. This CDR3 is CASSELLRREGRSTDTQYF. CDR3 nucleotide sequence: TGCGCCAGCAGTGAGTTGCTTCGCCGGGAGGGCCGAAGCACAGATACGCAGTATTTT.

The J gene is TRBJ2-7, the V gene TRBV6-5; 8 nucleotides line up with TRBD2. This CDR3 region has 13 residues. In germline, CDR1 is MNHEY, CDR2 SVGAGI. J gave up 4 bases and V 6 bases, and 5 bases lay outside the gene matches. CDR3 nucleotides: TGTGCCAGCAGGAGAGCGGGGGCGTACGAGCAGTACTTC. It yields the protein CASRRAGAYEQYF.

The chain couples TRBV13 to TRBJ2-7; the match to TRBD1 covers 8 bases. The V and J ends lost 5 bases and 4 bases, in that order; junction bases with no gene match: 7. The CDR3 has 14 residues. Germline CDR1 PRHDT, CDR2 FYEKMQ (reference sequence). CDR3 DNA sequence: TGTGCCAGCAGCCTCGGACAGGGAGAGTACGAGCAGTACTTC. As protein: CASSLGQGEYEQYF.

This chain uses TRBV7-9 with TRBJ2-3; D is perhaps TRBD2 (5 bases). The CDR3 extends over 16 amino acids. Germline CDR1 is SEHNR and CDR2 is FQNEAQ (reference sequence). V shed 7 bases and J shed 2 bases, with 19 bases lying between them. The CDR3: CASIPRDDYFTDTQYF. The CDR3, as DNA: TGTGCCAGCATCCCTCGAGATGACTACTTCACAGATACGCAGTATTTT.

CDR3 in DNA: TGTGCCAGTAGTAAGCTCGGGACAGGGGTGATCTACGAGCAGTACTTC. Its protein is CASSKLGTGVIYEQYF. J is TRBJ2-7 and V is TRBV19; 10 bases are shared with TRBD1. The junction had 9 bases not matched to a gene; V was cut back by 4 bases and J by 3 bases. The CDR3 extends over 16 amino acids. The germline V gene encodes CDR1 LNHDA and CDR2 SQIVND (reference sequence).

The chain combines TRBV2 with TRBJ2-5; a possible D gene is TRBD2 (7 bases). This CDR3 region has 15 residues. The germline CDR1 and CDR2 sequences are SNHLY and FYNNEI. V gave up 3 bases and J gave up 5 bases, with 16 bases separating them. This CDR3 reads CASSDGGLRVETQYF. The CDR3 DNA is TGTGCCAGCAGTGACGGGGGGCTGAGGGTGGAGACCCAGTACTTC.

The chain couples TRBV7-2 to TRBJ2-1; 9 bases are shared with TRBD2. This CDR3 spans 15 amino acids. Unmatched junction bases numbered 4, after V lost 2 bases and J lost 5 bases. Germline loops: CDR1 SGHTA, CDR2 FQGNSA. The CDR3 region is CASSLKGGGDNEQFF. The DNA for the CDR3 is TGTGCCAGCAGCTTAAAGGGCGGGGGGGACAATGAGCAGTTCTTC. Supplemented by reference TRBV7-2 and TRBJ2-1, the full variable domain reads GAGVSQSPSNKVTEKGKDVELRCDPISGHTALYWYRQSLGQGLEFLIYFQGNSAPDKSGLPSDRFSAERTGGSVSTLTIQRTQQEDSAVYLCASSLKGGGDNEQFFGPGTRLTVL.

This sequence joins TRBV10-3 and TRBJ1-1; D is unclear. Trimming pared 3 bases from V and 7 bases from J, leaving 6 bases between. Germline values: CDR1 ENHRY, CDR2 SYGVKD. CDR3 length: 11 residues. CDR3 nucleotides: TGTGCCATCAGTGAACAGATTGAAGCTTTCTTT. Translated, it gives CAISEQIEAFF.

The chain links TRBV30 to TRBJ2-5, with unresolved D. Judging by the DNA end, TRBJ2-7 fits better; the J call may be wrong. The germline V gene has CDR1 GTSNPN and CDR2 SVGIG (reference sequence). The CDR3 has 14 amino acids. The CDR3 region has the DNA TGTGCCTGGAGTGTACTCCCCGCTGCCTACGAGCAGTACTTC. Translated: CAWSVLPAAYEQYF.

The chain recombines TRBV9 with TRBJ2-2, with D possibly matching TRBD2 (6 bases). Germline V gene data show CDR1 as SGDLS and CDR2 as YYNGEE. This CDR3 comprises 14 residues. Trimming stripped 0 bases from V and 4 bases from J, with 7 bases between. Written as DNA, the CDR3 is TGTGCCAGCAGCGTAGTGGAGGGCACCGGGGAGCTGTTTTTT. It translates to CASSVVEGTGELFF.

The chain uses TRBV28 and TRBJ1-2; no clear D gene. The CDR3 is made up of 11 amino acids. In germline, CDR1 is MDHEN, CDR2 SYDVKM. V was trimmed by 7 bases and J by 0 bases, leaving 3 bases between them. CDR3 coding DNA: TGTGCCAGCACAGCTAACTATGGCTACACCTTC. This encodes CASTANYGYTF.

The V and J genes are TRBV28 and TRBJ2-5; 12 bases line up with TRBD2. The CDR3 covers 16 residues. The germline V gene has CDR1 MDHEN and CDR2 SYDVKM. Trimming removed 2 bases from V and 4 bases from J; junction bases left unmatched: 5. CDR3 sequence reads: CASSLQLAGGGETQYF. CDR3 coding DNA: TGTGCCAGCAGTTTACAACTAGCGGGAGGAGGAGAGACCCAGTACTTC.

The chain uses TRBV30 and TRBJ1-2, with 10 nucleotides matching TRBD1. CDR1 is GTSNPN and CDR2 is SVGIG in the germline V gene (reference sequence). The CDR3 covers 12 residues. V shed 5 bases, J shed 7 bases, and the junction held 4 bases outside the gene matches. The CDR3 loop reads CAWRTGGGGYTF. The CDR3 DNA is TGTGCCTGGCGGACAGGGGGAGGTGGCTACACCTTC. The full variable domain, its missing parts supplied by reference TRBV30 and TRBJ1-2, is SQTIHQWPATLVQPVGSPLSLECTVEGTSNPNLYWYRQAAGRGLQLLFYSVGIGQISSEVPQNLSASRPQDRQFILSSKKLLLSDSGFYLCAWRTGGGGYTFGSGTRLTVV.

The rearrangement links TRBV7-6 to TRBJ1-5, with a tentative D call TRBD1 (6 bases). V lost 5 bases and J lost 3, with 11 bases in between. Germline V lookup: CDR1 SGHVS, CDR2 FNYEAQ. The length of the CDR3 is 14 residues. This chain's CDR3 is CASSPDSSNQPQHF. The DNA for the CDR3 is TGTGCCAGCAGCCCGGACAGCTCCAATCAGCCCCAGCATTTT.

This clone was seen only once. This rearrangement joins TRBV7-8 to TRBJ1-4; a weak D match, TRBD1 (6 bases). The V end lost 2 bases, the J end lost 4 bases, and 14 bases lay between the germline ends. CDR1 and CDR2 (germline): SGHVS, FQNEAQ. CDR3 length: 16 amino acids. CDR3 sequence: CASSLIRNRVNEKLFF. CDR3 coding DNA: TGTGCCAGCAGCTTAATTAGAAACAGGGTTAATGAAAAACTGTTTTTT.

The chain uses TRBV29-1 and TRBJ1-1; 9 bases align to TRBD1. This CDR3 has 11 residues. The V gene's germline CDR1 is SQVTM and CDR2 ANQGSEA. V lost 7 bases and J lost 9; bases outside the gene matches: 6. The CDR3: CSAGQGRKAFF. Written as DNA, the CDR3 is TGCAGCGCAGGACAGGGGCGTAAAGCTTTCTTT. Using reference TRBV29-1 and TRBJ1-1 for the parts outside the CDR3, the full variable domain is SAVISQKPSRDICQRGTSLTIQCQVDSQVTMMFWYRQQPGQSLTLIATANQGSEATYESGFVIDKFPISRPNLTFSTLTVSNMSPEDSSIYLCSAGQGRKAFFGQGTRLTVV.

This clone appeared many times. V gene TRBV28 combines with J gene TRBJ2-1, with 7 bases aligning to TRBD1. The CDR3 is 12 amino acids. With V trimmed by 3 bases and J by 8 bases, 1 base remained unmatched. Germline CDR1 is MDHEN and CDR2 is SYDVKM. The CDR3 loop is CASSLTGYEQFF. CDR3 coding DNA: TGTGCCAGCAGTTTGACAGGGTATGAGCAGTTCTTC.

As for this clone: Other DNA sequences in this specimen translate into the identical CDR3. V usage is TRBV18 and J usage is TRBJ2-2; D unclear. Trimming shortened V by 2 bases and J by 0 bases, and 10 bases separated the two germline ends. Per the germline V gene, CDR1 is KGHSH and CDR2 is LQKENI. The CDR3 runs 16 residues. As DNA, the CDR3 is TGTGCCAGCTCACCAGGCGGTGCAGCGAACACCGGGGAGCTGTTTTTT. Its protein product is CASSPGGAANTGELFF.

The chain recombines TRBV7-2 with TRBJ1-6; tentatively, D is TRBD1 (6 bases). The CDR3 is 16 residues long. V was trimmed by 2 bases and J by 6 bases, leaving 14 bases between them. Germline CDR1 SGHTA, CDR2 FQGNSA. CDR3 protein: CASSLRPNRANSPLHF. The CDR3, as DNA: TGTGCCAGCAGCTTAAGGCCTAACAGGGCTAATTCACCCCTCCACTTT.

The rearrangement links TRBV25-1 to TRBJ2-5; unclear D gene. Per the germline V gene, CDR1 is MGHDK and CDR2 is SYGVNS. Deletions cut 4 bases from V and 5 bases from J, with 14 bases between. CDR3 length: 14 residues. The CDR3 DNA sequence: TGTGCCAGCAGTGGTTGGGCCCTAAGTGAGACCCAGTACTTC. This translates into CASSGWALSETQYF.

The chain couples TRBV7-6 to TRBJ1-6; TRBD1 aligns across 11 bases. V lost 1 base and J lost 5; bases outside the gene matches: 4. CDR3 length equals 17 residues. Germline V gene lookup returns CDR1 SGHVS and CDR2 FNYEAQ. The DNA for the CDR3 is TGTGCCAGCAGCTTAGAAGGGACAGGGGGAAATAATTCACCCCTCCACTTT. Protein product: CASSLEGTGGNNSPLHF.

The chain employs TRBV19 and TRBJ2-7; 8 bases are a match to TRBD1. Germline-derived CDR1 and CDR2 are LNHDA and SQIVND (reference sequence). V shed 6 bases, J shed 4 bases, and the junction held 14 bases outside the gene matches. The CDR3 spans 16 residues. The CDR3 nucleotides are TGTGCCAGTAGCGAACGCAGGACAGGGTTGGTGTACGAGCAGTACTTC. It codes for CASSERRTGLVYEQYF.

This clone was recorded a few times. The rearrangement uses TRBV7-8 and TRBJ2-1; the D gene is possibly TRBD2 (5 bases). Germline lookup yields CDR1 SGHVS and CDR2 FQNEAQ. CDR3 size: 16 residues. V lost 4 bases to trimming and J lost 9 bases, with 22 bases between them. CDR3 bases: TGTGCCAGCAGCTCCTCGAATTCCGGACGACTACCTGAGCAGTTCTTC. Translation gives CASSSSNSGRLPEQFF.

This clone was observed a single time. V and J are TRBV6-5 and TRBJ1-2; D gene unclear. Trimming took off 5 bases at V and 2 bases at J, with 15 bases between the two ends. The germline V gene encodes CDR1 MNHEY and CDR2 SVGAGI. CDR3 length: 15 residues. CDR3 in amino acids: CASSPTPEMNYGYTF. CDR3 sequence (DNA): TGTGCCAGCAGTCCCACACCCGAAATGAACTATGGCTACACCTTC.

The V and J genes are TRBV7-3 and TRBJ2-2; D is ambiguous. V gave up 5 bases and J gave up 5 bases, with 12 bases separating them. The CDR3 totals 14 residues. Per germline, CDR1 SGHTA and CDR2 FQGTGA. DNA for the CDR3: TGTGCCAGCAGCCCTGAACTTTCGACCGGGGAGCTGTTTTTT. Encoded protein: CASSPELSTGELFF.